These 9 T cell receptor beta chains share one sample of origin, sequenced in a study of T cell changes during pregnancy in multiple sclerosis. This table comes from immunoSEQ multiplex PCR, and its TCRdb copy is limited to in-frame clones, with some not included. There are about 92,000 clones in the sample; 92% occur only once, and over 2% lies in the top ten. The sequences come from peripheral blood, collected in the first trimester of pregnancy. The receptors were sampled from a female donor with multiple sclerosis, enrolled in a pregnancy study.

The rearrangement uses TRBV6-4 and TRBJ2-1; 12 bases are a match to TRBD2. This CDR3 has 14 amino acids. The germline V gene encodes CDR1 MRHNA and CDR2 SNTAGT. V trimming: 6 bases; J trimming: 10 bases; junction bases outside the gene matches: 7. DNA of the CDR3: TGTGCCAGCAGCGCTAGCGGGAGGGCCAGGGAGCAGTTCTTC. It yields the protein CASSASGRAREQFF.

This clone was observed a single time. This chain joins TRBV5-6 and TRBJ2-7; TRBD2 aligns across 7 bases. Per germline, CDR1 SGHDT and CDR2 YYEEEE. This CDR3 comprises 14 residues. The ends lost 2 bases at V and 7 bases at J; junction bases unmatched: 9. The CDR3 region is CASSFAIAGGEQYF. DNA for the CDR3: TGTGCCAGCAGCTTTGCCATAGCGGGTGGGGAGCAGTACTTC.

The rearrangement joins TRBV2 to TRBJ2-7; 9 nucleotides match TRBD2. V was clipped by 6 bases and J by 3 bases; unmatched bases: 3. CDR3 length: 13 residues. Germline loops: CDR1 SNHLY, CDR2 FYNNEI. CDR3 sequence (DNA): TGTGCCAGCAGGACTAGCGGTTTCTACGAGCAGTACTTC. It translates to CASRTSGFYEQYF.

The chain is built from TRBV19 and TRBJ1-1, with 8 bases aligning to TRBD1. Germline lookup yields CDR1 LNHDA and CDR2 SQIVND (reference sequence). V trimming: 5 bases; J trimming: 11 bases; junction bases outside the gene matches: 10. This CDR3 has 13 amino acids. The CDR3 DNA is TGTGCCAGTAGTGTCACAGGGGGAGGTTTTGCTTTCTTT. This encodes CASSVTGGGFAFF.

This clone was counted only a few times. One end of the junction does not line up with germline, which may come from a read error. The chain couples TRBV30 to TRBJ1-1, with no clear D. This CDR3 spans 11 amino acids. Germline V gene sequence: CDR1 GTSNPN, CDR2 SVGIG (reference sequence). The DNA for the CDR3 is TGTGCCAGGAGGAGCGTGACTGAAGCTTTCTTT. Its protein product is CARRSVTEAFF.

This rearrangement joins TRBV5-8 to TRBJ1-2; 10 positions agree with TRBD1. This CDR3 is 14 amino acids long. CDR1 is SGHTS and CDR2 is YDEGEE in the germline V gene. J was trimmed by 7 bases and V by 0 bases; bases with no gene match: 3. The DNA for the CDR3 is TGTGCCAGCAGCTTGGTCCGACAGGGGGCTGGCTACACCTTC. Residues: CASSLVRQGAGYTF.

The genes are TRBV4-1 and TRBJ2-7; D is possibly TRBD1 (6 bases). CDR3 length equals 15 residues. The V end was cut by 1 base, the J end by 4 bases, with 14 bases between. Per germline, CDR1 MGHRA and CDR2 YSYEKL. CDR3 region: CASSQVMGARYEQYF. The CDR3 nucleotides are TGCGCCAGCAGCCAAGTTATGGGGGCTCGGTACGAGCAGTACTTC.

The DNA of the CDR3 is TGTGCCAGCAGCTTAAGGTTCGCTAGCGGGAGGGTACGCACAGATACGCAGTATTTT. Its translation: CASSLRFASGRVRTDTQYF. The chain employs TRBV13 and TRBJ2-3, with 12 bases matching TRBD2. This CDR3 comprises 19 residues. Looked up from germline, CDR1 is PRHDT and CDR2 is FYEKMQ (reference sequence). V lost 2 bases and J lost 1; bases outside the gene matches: 10.

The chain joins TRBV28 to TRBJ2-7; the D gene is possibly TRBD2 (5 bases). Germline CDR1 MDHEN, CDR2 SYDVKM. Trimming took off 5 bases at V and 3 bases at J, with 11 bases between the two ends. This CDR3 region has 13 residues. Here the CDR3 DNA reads TGTGCCAGCAGTCCCCCGGGGTTCTACGAGCAGTACTTC. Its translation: CASSPPGFYEQYF.